Listed below are T cell receptor beta chains from one sample, sequenced in a study of vaccination effects on CD4 cells after COVID-19. Profiling relied on immunoSEQ multiplex PCR, and the TCRdb table lists in-frame clones only, not all of them. The sample lists about 40,000 clones; around two thirds were seen once. No antigen is known for these receptors. The sequencing used CD4+ T cells from PBMCs cultured without peptide, collected after COVID-19 vaccination. These receptors came from a human donor who received a COVID-19 vaccine. Each CDR3 is given with its conserved first and last residue. A D gene is named only where the DNA matches it firmly. The size field is filled for only some rows; it gives once, few, many or a size class.

size: .
J: TRBJ1-5
length: 13
V: TRBV27
D: .
DNA: TGTGCCAGCAGTTATGGACATGGCGGGTCCCAGCATTTT
CDR3: CASSYGHGGSQHF

size: .
J: TRBJ2-7
length: 14
V: TRBV2
D: TRBD2
DNA: TGTGCCAGCAGTGACAGTAGCGGGAGTTACGAGCAGTACTTC
CDR3: CASSDSSGSYEQYF

size: once
J: TRBJ1-1
length: 15
V: TRBV5-5
D: .
DNA: TGTGCCAGCAGCTCACTCTGGGGGCGAAACACTGAAGCTTTCTTT
CDR3: CASSSLWGRNTEAFF

size: .
J: TRBJ2-3
length: 12
V: TRBV2
D: .
DNA: TGTGCCAGCAGTGGGACTGGAGATACGCAGTATTTT
CDR3: CASSGTGDTQYF

size: .
J: TRBJ2-3
length: 16
V: TRBV4-1
D: TRBD2
DNA: TGCGCCAGCAGCCAACTCCTAGCGGGAAGCACAGATACGCAGTATTTT
CDR3: CASSQLLAGSTDTQYF

size: once
J: TRBJ2-2
length: 22
V: TRBV12-5
D: TRBD1
DNA: TGTGCTAGTGGTTTGGTCACATCCGGGACAGGGGGCGCCAATCTTAGGGCCGGGGAGCTGTTTTTT
CDR3: CASGLVTSGTGGANLRAGELFF

size: .
J: TRBJ2-1
length: 15
V: TRBV25-1
D: .
DNA: TGTGCCAGCAGTGAAGCGGGGTCCCCCTACAATGAGCAGTTCTTC
CDR3: CASSEAGSPYNEQFF

size: .
J: TRBJ2-2
length: 15
V: TRBV6-5
D: TRBD1
DNA: TGTGCCAGCAGTTACCAGCCAGGGGGTACCGGGGAGCTGTTTTTT
CDR3: CASSYQPGGTGELFF

size: .
J: TRBJ2-3
length: 15
V: TRBV3-1/TRBV3-2
D: TRBD2
DNA: TGTGCCAGCAGCCAAGGACTAGCGTTCACAGATACGCAGTATTTT
CDR3: CASSQGLAFTDTQYF

size: .
J: TRBJ2-7
length: 15
V: TRBV25-1
D: TRBD1
DNA: TGTGCCAGCAGTGAAGGACAGGGACCCTCCTACGAGCAGTACTTC
CDR3: CASSEGQGPSYEQYF

size: few
J: TRBJ2-7
length: 15
V: TRBV30
D: .
DNA: TGTGCCTGGAGTGTACTCCCCGGGGATGACTACGAGCAGTACTTC
CDR3: CAWSVLPGDDYEQYF

size: .
J: TRBJ2-5
length: 16
V: TRBV21-1
D: .
DNA: TGTGCCAGCAGCAAAGGGCCGACTAGCGGGCAAGAGACCCAGTACTTC
CDR3: CASSKGPTSGQETQYF

size: .
J: TRBJ1-2
length: 14
V: TRBV6-4
D: .
DNA: TGTGCCAGCAGTGTCGAATTACAGGGCTATGGCTACACCTTC
CDR3: CASSVELQGYGYTF

size: .
J: TRBJ2-7
length: 14
V: TRBV5-1
D: TRBD1
DNA: TGCGCCAGCAGCCCGGGGGACAGGGGGCACGAGCAGTACTTC
CDR3: CASSPGDRGHEQYF

size: .
J: TRBJ2-2
length: 12
V: TRBV12-3/TRBV12-4
D: .
DNA: TGTGCCAGCAGTAGTATCCCCGGGGAGCTGTTTTTT
CDR3: CASSSIPGELFF

size: .
J: TRBJ2-7
length: 14
V: TRBV7-2
D: .
DNA: TGTGCCAGCAGCTTATCGGTCTACTCCTACGAGCAGTACTTC
CDR3: CASSLSVYSYEQYF

size: few
J: TRBJ1-3
length: 18
V: TRBV10-2
D: TRBD1
DNA: TGCGCCAGCAGTGAGTGGAACAGGGGGTCCCTCTCTGGAAACACCATATATTTT
CDR3: CASSEWNRGSLSGNTIYF

size: once
J: TRBJ1-4
length: 15
V: TRBV6-5
D: .
DNA: TGTGCCAGCAGCTCCGCGGCAGCCCCTAATGAAAAACTGTTTTTT
CDR3: CASSSAAAPNEKLFF

size: once
J: TRBJ1-1
length: 14
V: TRBV6-5
D: .
DNA: TGTGCTAGCAGTCTAGGGGGAGGTACCACTGAAGCTTTCTTT
CDR3: CASSLGGGTTEAFF

size: few
J: TRBJ2-7
length: 15
V: TRBV6-5
D: TRBD2
DNA: TGTGCCAGCAGAGGGACTAGCGGGGGCCTTATCGAGCAGTACTTC
CDR3: CASRGTSGGLIEQYF

size: few
J: TRBJ1-3
length: 16
V: TRBV11-1
D: .
DNA: TGTGCCAGCAGCTTAGGATACGACCACTCTGGAAACACCATATATTTT
CDR3: CASSLGYDHSGNTIYF

size: .
J: TRBJ1-1
length: 14
V: TRBV5-4
D: .
DNA: TGTGCCAGCAGCGCCGAGGGGTTCAGGACTGAAGCTTTCTTT
CDR3: CASSAEGFRTEAFF

size: .
J: TRBJ1-2
length: 14
V: TRBV7-2
D: .
DNA: TGTGCCAGCAGCCCGGAGAGGCGGAACTATGGCTACACCTTC
CDR3: CASSPERRNYGYTF

size: .
J: TRBJ2-1
length: 15
V: TRBV7-8
D: .
DNA: TGTGCCAGCAGCTTAGGGCTAAATGTCTACAATGAGCAGTTCTTC
CDR3: CASSLGLNVYNEQFF

size: .
J: TRBJ2-5
length: 17
V: TRBV9
D: TRBD2
DNA: TGTGCCAGCAGCGTAGGAGTTAGCGGGGACTTCCAAGAGACCCAGTACTTC
CDR3: CASSVGVSGDFQETQYF

size: .
J: TRBJ2-7
length: 14
V: TRBV7-9
D: TRBD1
DNA: TGTGCCAGCAGCCCGACAGGGGTTGAGTACGAGCAGTACTTC
CDR3: CASSPTGVEYEQYF

size: .
J: TRBJ1-4
length: 14
V: TRBV10-3
D: .
DNA: TGTGCCATCAGTGATAAGGGGACGGATGAAAAACTGTTTTTT
CDR3: CAISDKGTDEKLFF

size: .
J: TRBJ2-4
length: 14
V: TRBV30
D: .
DNA: TGTGCCTGGAGTGTAGGAGGGGCTGGAAACATTCAGTACTTC
CDR3: CAWSVGGAGNIQYF

size: .
J: TRBJ2-3
length: 15
V: TRBV2
D: TRBD1
DNA: TGTGCCAGCAGTGCTCCTCAGGGGGACACAGATACGCAGTATTTT
CDR3: CASSAPQGDTDTQYF

size: .
J: TRBJ2-3
length: 15
V: TRBV7-8
D: TRBD2
DNA: TGTGCCAGCAGCCCACAGCCTAGCGGGACAGATACGCAGTATTTT
CDR3: CASSPQPSGTDTQYF

size: few
J: TRBJ2-7
length: 16
V: TRBV4-1
D: TRBD2
DNA: TGCGCCAGCAGCCAATCCCAGACTAGCGGGGGGGACGAGCAGTACTTC
CDR3: CASSQSQTSGGDEQYF

size: .
J: TRBJ2-7
length: 13
V: TRBV19
D: .
DNA: TGTGCCGCTGGTCGGGGCAGAGCCTACGAGCAGTACTTC
CDR3: CAAGRGRAYEQYF

size: .
J: TRBJ2-3
length: 15
V: TRBV18
D: .
DNA: TGTGCCAGCTCACCACCGGCGCAGGGCACAGATACGCAGTATTTT
CDR3: CASSPPAQGTDTQYF

size: .
J: TRBJ2-5
length: 17
V: TRBV7-9
D: TRBD1
DNA: TGTGCCAGCAGCTTTTCAGCCACAGGGGCGTTAGGGGAGACCCAGTACTTC
CDR3: CASSFSATGALGETQYF

size: .
J: TRBJ2-2
length: 13
V: TRBV5-1
D: .
DNA: TGCGCCAGCAGCTGGGACCTAACCGGGGAGCTGTTTTTT
CDR3: CASSWDLTGELFF

size: .
J: TRBJ2-7
length: 16
V: TRBV4-2
D: TRBD2
DNA: TGTGCCAGCAGCCAAGACCCCGGACTAGCGGGTTACGAGCAGTACTTC
CDR3: CASSQDPGLAGYEQYF

size: once
J: TRBJ2-5
length: 13
V: TRBV29-1
D: TRBD1
DNA: TGCAGCGTTCTGGGGGACAGGGGAGAGACCCAGTACTTC
CDR3: CSVLGDRGETQYF

size: .
J: TRBJ2-3
length: 16
V: TRBV9
D: TRBD2
DNA: TGTGCCAGCAGCGAACGACTAGCGGGGAGCACAGATACGCAGTATTTT
CDR3: CASSERLAGSTDTQYF

size: .
J: TRBJ2-7
length: 15
V: TRBV6-5
D: TRBD2
DNA: TGTGCCAGCAGAAGGGGACTAGCGGGGACCTACGAGCAGTACTTC
CDR3: CASRRGLAGTYEQYF

size: .
J: TRBJ2-5
length: 13
V: TRBV18
D: TRBD1
DNA: TGTGCCAGCTCCAAGGACAGGGAAGAGACCCAGTACTTC
CDR3: CASSKDREETQYF

size: few
J: TRBJ1-2
length: 14
V: TRBV18
D: .
DNA: TGTGCCAGCTCACCACCGGGCGAGAACTATGGCTACACCTTC
CDR3: CASSPPGENYGYTF

size: .
J: TRBJ2-1
length: 14
V: TRBV30
D: .
DNA: TGTGCCTGGAGAAATTACAGGGTTCTCCATGAGCAGTTCTTC
CDR3: CAWRNYRVLHEQFF

size: once
J: TRBJ2-3
length: 13
V: TRBV2
D: .
DNA: TGTGCCAGCAGCGAGATGTTCACAGATACGCAGTATTTT
CDR3: CASSEMFTDTQYF

size: .
J: TRBJ1-1
length: 14
V: TRBV18
D: .
DNA: TGTGCCAGCTCACTAGAGGGGGGGAACACTGAAGCTTTCTTT
CDR3: CASSLEGGNTEAFF

size: .
J: TRBJ1-1
length: 15
V: TRBV28
D: .
DNA: TGTGCCAGCAGTCTCCAAGGGGGGGCAGGCACTGAAGCTTTCTTT
CDR3: CASSLQGGAGTEAFF

size: few
J: TRBJ2-7
length: 11
V: TRBV30
D: TRBD1
DNA: TGTGCCGGGGGACAGGGCTACGAGCAGTACTTC
CDR3: CAGGQGYEQYF

size: .
J: TRBJ1-2
length: 12
V: TRBV6-1
D: TRBD1
DNA: TGTGCCAGCAGCAGGGACAGGGAAGGCTACACCTTC
CDR3: CASSRDREGYTF

size: .
J: TRBJ2-3
length: 15
V: TRBV5-1
D: .
DNA: TGCGCCAGCAGCCTCTCCGGGACTGGCACAGATACGCAGTATTTT
CDR3: CASSLSGTGTDTQYF

size: .
J: TRBJ1-2
length: 13
V: TRBV18
D: TRBD1
DNA: TGTGCCAGCTCAGTGGACAGGATCTATGGCTACACCTTC
CDR3: CASSVDRIYGYTF

size: .
J: TRBJ2-7
length: 15
V: TRBV12-5
D: TRBD2
DNA: TGTGCTAGTGGTTTGACCCGACTAGCCTCCTACGAGCAGTACTTC
CDR3: CASGLTRLASYEQYF

size: .
J: TRBJ2-2
length: 13
V: TRBV7-2
D: .
DNA: TGTGCCAGCAGCTACTTGTTGGCCGGGGAGCTGTTTTTT
CDR3: CASSYLLAGELFF

size: .
J: TRBJ1-2
length: 15
V: TRBV5-4
D: TRBD1
DNA: TGTGCCAGCAGCTTGGGACAGGGGGCTAACTATGGCTACACCTTC
CDR3: CASSLGQGANYGYTF

size: .
J: TRBJ1-2
length: 14
V: TRBV16
D: .
DNA: TGTGCCAGCAGCCCGTTGGGGTCTAACTATGGCTACACCTTC
CDR3: CASSPLGSNYGYTF

size: .
J: TRBJ2-3
length: 17
V: TRBV28
D: TRBD2
DNA: TGTGCCAGCAGTCTCCGCCTGCTAGCGGGACGCACAGATACGCAGTATTTT
CDR3: CASSLRLLAGRTDTQYF